Given below is one T cell receptor beta chain in context. TCRdb analysed the 5' RACE reads with MiXCR anew, one entry per CDR3 protein. The sample holds some 270,000 distinct CDR3 sequences, just over 15% seen once. The germline gives CDR1 MGHRA, CDR2 YSYEKL. V shed 3 bases and J shed 5 bases, with 4 bases lying between them. The CDR3 extends over 12 amino acids. The entry originates in a study of T-cell memory formation after mild COVID-19. Study background: Clusters of TCRs were largely donor specific.

The sequenced sample consisted of PBMCs or a T cell subset sorted from them (not recorded which). This receptor was identified in an adult woman who had mild COVID-19 (a few samples of this study predate the infection). Cell type and time point are not known. This chain links TRBV4-1 with TRBJ2-2; D call uncertain. The CDR3 is CASSHATGELFF. The CDR3 coding sequence is TGCGCCAGCAGCCATGCTACCGGGGAGCTGTTTTTT.